Shown below are 15 T cell receptor beta chains from a single sample sequenced in a study of CD4+ T cells in melanoma. The protocol was immunoSEQ multiplex PCR, while the TCRdb copy is restricted to in-frame clones and leaves out a portion. The sample lists more than 110,000 clones; around 90% were seen once. The receptors shown here come from a human donor with melanoma.

This clone is a singleton in its sample. This rearrangement joins TRBV9 to TRBJ2-2, with 12 bases matching TRBD2. Germline CDR1 SGDLS, CDR2 YYNGEE. V shed 3 bases, J shed 6 bases, and the junction held 9 bases outside the gene matches. The CDR3 sequence is 17 residues long. CDR3 sequence: CASSARATSGGSGELFF. The CDR3 DNA reads TGTGCCAGCAGCGCCCGGGCGACTAGCGGGGGCTCCGGGGAGCTGTTTTTT.

The J gene is TRBJ1-1, the V gene TRBV5-6, with D possibly TRBD1 on 5 matching bases. Per germline, CDR1 SGHDT and CDR2 YYEEEE. The V end was cut by 5 bases, the J end by 1 base, with 6 bases between. The CDR3 is 12 residues long. Here the CDR3 reads CASSQGNTEAFF. The CDR3 bases are TGTGCCAGCAGTCAGGGGAACACTGAAGCTTTCTTT.

CDR3 nucleotides: TGTGCCAGCAGTGGCCTCTGGGGGGTCTATGGCTACACCTTC. Translated: CASSGLWGVYGYTF. V gene TRBV6-1 combines with J gene TRBJ1-2; D may be TRBD1 (5 bases). Between the trimmed V and J ends, which lost 4 bases and 4 bases, there was a span of 13 bases. The CDR3 spans 14 residues. Germline CDR1 and CDR2: MNHNS and SASEGT.

This clone was detected once. CDR3 coding DNA: TGCGCCAGCAGCCGCGGGGCAGGGGACATTAATTCACCCCTCCACTTT. Its translation is CASSRGAGDINSPLHF. This chain connects TRBV4-1 to TRBJ1-6; D possibly corresponds to TRBD1 (6 bases). From germline, CDR1 is MGHRA and CDR2 YSYEKL. The CDR3 runs 16 residues. V lost 4 bases and J lost 6, with 16 bases in between.

This sequence joins TRBV5-1 and TRBJ2-7; perhaps TRBD1 as D (6 bases). The V gene lost 3 bases and the J gene lost 5 bases, with 15 bases spanning the gap. The CDR3 is 14 amino acids. Germline CDR1 is SGHRS and CDR2 is YFSETQ. The CDR3 sequence: CASSWGQGRDEQYF. CDR3 DNA sequence: TGCGCCAGCAGCTGGGGGCAGGGGAGAGACGAGCAGTACTTC.

J is TRBJ1-5 and V is TRBV7-9; D ambiguous. Germline V gene data show CDR1 as SEHNR and CDR2 as FQNEAQ (reference sequence). The CDR3 is 14 residues long. Trimming removed 1 base at V and 9 bases at J, with 13 bases between. CDR3 amino acids: CASSLGGEERPQHF. CDR3 sequence (DNA): TGTGCCAGCAGCTTAGGCGGGGAGGAGCGGCCCCAGCATTTT.

The chain carries TRBV5-1 and TRBJ1-1; D gene unclear. The germline V gene encodes CDR1 SGHRS and CDR2 YFSETQ. V was trimmed by 3 bases and J by 1 base, leaving 13 bases between them. CDR3 size: 15 residues. The CDR3 coding sequence is TGCGCCAGCAGCTGGAATCGCGTCGAGAACACTGAAGCTTTCTTT. Translation: CASSWNRVENTEAFF. Full variable domain (outside the CDR3, taken from reference TRBV5-1 and TRBJ1-1): KAGVTQTPRYLIKTRGQQVTLSCSPISGHRSVSWYQQTPGQGLQFLFEYFSETQRNKGNFPGRFSGRQFSNSRSEMNVSTLELGDSALYLCASSWNRVENTEAFFGQGTRLTVV.

The J gene is TRBJ1-3, the V gene TRBV2; D is unclear. The CDR3 has 16 residues. Trimming took off 2 bases at V and 0 bases at J, with 11 bases between the two ends. CDR1 is SNHLY and CDR2 is FYNNEI in the germline V gene. CDR3 sequence: CASSESIYFSGNTIYF. As DNA, the CDR3 is TGTGCCAGCAGTGAAAGCATCTATTTCTCTGGAAACACCATATATTTT.

J is TRBJ2-5 and V is TRBV11-3, with TRBD2 as a possible D gene (7 bases). Deletions cut 6 bases from V and 5 bases from J, with 16 bases between. CDR3 size: 14 residues. The germline V gene has CDR1 SGHNT and CDR2 YENEEA. The CDR3 coding sequence is TGTGCCAGCAGTCTGGGGGGGCACGGGGAGACCCAGTACTTC. Protein: CASSLGGHGETQYF.

This chain links TRBV5-1 with TRBJ2-3; 11 bases map to TRBD2. V dropped 0 bases and J dropped 4; count of bases not matched to a gene: 7. The CDR3 length is 17 residues. Germline values: CDR1 SGHRS, CDR2 YFSETQ. This CDR3 reads CASSLVKVAGGSDTQYF. In DNA, the CDR3 is TGCGCCAGCAGCTTGGTGAAGGTAGCGGGGGGGTCAGATACGCAGTATTTT.

This sequence joins TRBV7-8 and TRBJ2-2; D ambiguous. Germline CDR1 and CDR2: SGHVS and FQNEAQ. The CDR3 loop spans 15 amino acids. V lost 5 bases and J 3 bases, leaving 13 bases between the germline ends. The CDR3 is CASSREIHDTGELFF. Here the CDR3 DNA reads TGTGCCAGCAGCCGTGAAATTCACGACACCGGGGAGCTGTTTTTT.

This clone came up once. The V and J genes are TRBV7-9 and TRBJ1-1, with 7 bases fitting TRBD1. With 5 bases clipped from V and 1 base from J, the junction kept 4 bases outside the gene matches. This CDR3 is built from 14 residues. CDR1 is SEHNR and CDR2 is FQNEAQ in the germline V gene (reference sequence). CDR3 sequence reads: CASSPDRTNTEAFF. The CDR3 bases are TGTGCCAGCAGCCCGGACAGGACGAACACTGAAGCTTTCTTT.

V usage is TRBV7-9 and J usage is TRBJ2-3, with TRBD1 matching over 8 bases. CDR1 is SEHNR and CDR2 is FQNEAQ in the germline V gene (reference sequence). CDR3 length: 17 residues. The J segment lost 0 bases and the V segment lost 6 bases, leaving 11 bases of the junction unmatched. CDR3 bases: TGTGCCAGCAGACACGTTCCCGGGACAGGCAGCACAGATACGCAGTATTTT. Translation: CASRHVPGTGSTDTQYF.

This chain uses TRBV7-9 with TRBJ2-2; 12 nucleotides align to TRBD1. This CDR3 is built from 16 residues. Per the germline V gene, CDR1 is SEHNR and CDR2 is FQNEAQ (reference sequence). The V gene end was trimmed by 3 bases and the J gene end by 4 bases; junction bases not matched to a gene: 3. CDR3 in DNA: TGTGCCAGCAGCTTCCCGGGACAGGGGGCCACCGGGGAGCTGTTTTTT. This codes for CASSFPGQGATGELFF.

Regarding this clone: Other DNA sequences in the sample encode the same CDR3. V usage is TRBV7-2 and J usage is TRBJ2-3; no firm D call. The CDR3 runs 14 residues. V shed 1 base and J shed 1 base, with 6 bases lying between them. From germline, CDR1 is SGHTA and CDR2 FQGNSA. DNA for the CDR3: TGTGCCAGCAGCTTAGGGAGCGGCACAGATACGCAGTATTTT. Translation gives CASSLGSGTDTQYF. Looking up the rest from reference TRBV7-2 and TRBJ2-3 gives the full variable domain: GAGVSQSPSNKVTEKGKDVELRCDPISGHTALYWYRQSLGQGLEFLIYFQGNSAPDKSGLPSDRFSAERTGGSVSTLTIQRTQQEDSAVYLCASSLGSGTDTQYFGPGTRLTVL.